This T cell receptor (beta chain) was sequenced for a study of vaccination and CD4 T cells after COVID-19. Study context: Stimulation used overlapping spike peptides from SARS-CoV-2, HCoV-NL63, HCoV-OC43 and HCoV-229E.

Researchers used the Oncomine TCR Beta short-read assay to sequence DNA from cultured CD4+ T cells. Researchers extracted genomic DNA from CD4+ T cells that had been cultured. Each CDR3 protein is one row after TCRdb ran MiXCR on the PCR reads. The sample has 5,500 to 8,500 distinct CDR3 sequences, more than 30% seen once. Specified treatment: approximately nine-day PBMC culture with coronavirus spike peptide pools or control peptides (ViraFEST assay). Gathered ahead of the COVID-19 pandemic (2011-2018) were the CD4+ T cells of the unexposed donor. From unexposed donors, CD4+ T cells were probed, cells permitting, with SARS-CoV-2 S/N and four cold-coronavirus spikes. Germline CDR1 and CDR2: DFQATT and SNEGSKA (reference sequence). V was pared by 0 bases and J by 7 bases, with 10 bases between. This CDR3 region has 12 residues. With regard to this clonotype: The target antigen is unknown.

General observations from the study: Spike mono-reactivity was found in 304 of the 307 vaccine-specific clones identified in convalescent patients.

The TCR was taken from a human donor in good health. Source material: CD4+ T cells from blood, cultured in vitro. The J gene is TRBJ2-7, the V gene TRBV20-1; the D gene could be TRBD1 or TRBD2 (5 bases each). The CDR3 DNA is TGCAGTGCTAGAGACCGGGACCCAGAGCAGTACTTC. Encoded protein: CSARDRDPEQYF.